A single sample is the source of the 17 T cell receptor beta chains below, sequenced in a study of blood T cell repertoires in COVID-19. Libraries were prepared by immunoSEQ multiplex PCR; TCRdb keeps only in-frame clonotypes and omits some of them. The sample carries about 64,000 clones, just over 85% recorded once. The specimen sequenced was peripheral blood. The receptors stem from a man aged 40-55 years with acute or convalescent COVID-19.

V and J are TRBV3-1 (or the pseudogene TRBV3-2) and TRBJ2-7, with 7 positions matching TRBD2. Germline assignment: CDR1 LGHDT and CDR2 YNNKEL (reference sequence). This CDR3 contains 13 residues. Trimming cost V 5 bases and J 5 bases; bases outside gene matches: 6. Here the CDR3 DNA reads TGTGCCAGCAGCGGAGGGGAGGGCAACGAGCAGTACTTC. Amino acids: CASSGGEGNEQYF.

The V gene is TRBV3-1 (or the pseudogene TRBV3-2), the J gene TRBJ2-7, with D perhaps TRBD2 (6 bases). CDR3 size: 12 residues. Trimming stripped 1 base from V and 12 bases from J, with 13 bases between. The germline V gene has CDR1 LGHDT and CDR2 YNNKEL (reference sequence). CDR3 DNA sequence: TGTGCCAGCAGCCAAGCTGACGGACTACCGTACTTC. Its protein is CASSQADGLPYF.

The J gene is TRBJ1-5, the V gene TRBV18; tentatively, D is TRBD1 (5 bases). The CDR3 runs to 16 residues. Trimming stripped 3 bases from V and 5 bases from J, with 17 bases between. Germline lookup yields CDR1 KGHSH and CDR2 LQKENI. The DNA for the CDR3 is TGTGCCAGCTCACCTCCTGGGACTACGAGGGATCAGCCCCAGCATTTT. Protein product: CASSPPGTTRDQPQHF.

The rearrangement joins TRBV5-4 to TRBJ1-1; D unclear. The CDR3 sequence is 16 residues long. V gave up 4 bases and J gave up 3 bases, with 19 bases separating them. Germline values: CDR1 SGHNT, CDR2 YYREEE (reference sequence). CDR3: CASSPGGSLGDTEAFF. CDR3 nucleotides: TGTGCCAGCAGCCCCGGAGGGAGCCTTGGGGACACTGAAGCTTTCTTT.

The chain uses TRBV5-1 and TRBJ2-5; unclear D gene. V was pared by 1 base and J by 5 bases, with 12 bases between. The V gene's germline CDR1 is SGHRS and CDR2 YFSETQ. This CDR3 spans 14 amino acids. For the CDR3, the DNA is TGCGCCAGCAGCTTGCTGACTCCCCAGGAGACCCAGTACTTC. Protein: CASSLLTPQETQYF.

The chain recombines TRBV24-1 with TRBJ2-3, with 10 bases identical to TRBD1. CDR1 KGHDR and CDR2 SFDVKD come from the germline V gene. V gave up 10 bases and J gave up 4 bases; unmatched junction bases: 4. The CDR3 is made up of 13 amino acids. In DNA, the CDR3 is TGTGCCACAAGGGACAGGGGTGCAGATACGCAGTATTTT. This gives the protein CATRDRGADTQYF.

J is TRBJ1-6 and V is TRBV3-1 (or the pseudogene TRBV3-2); unclear D gene. Germline CDR1 and CDR2: LGHDT and YNNKEL (reference sequence). CDR3 length equals 16 residues. The V and J ends lost 4 bases and 0 bases respectively, with 10 bases between them. CDR3 nucleotides: TGTGCCAGCAGCCTCCTTGGGAGCTCCTATAATTCACCCCTCCACTTT. It translates to CASSLLGSSYNSPLHF.

The chain has TRBV3-1 (or the pseudogene TRBV3-2) and TRBJ2-5; no definite D call. Trimming shortened V by 0 bases and J by 5 bases, and 16 bases separated the two germline ends. The CDR3 extends over 16 amino acids. Germline V gene sequence: CDR1 LGHDT, CDR2 YNNKEL (reference sequence). As DNA, the CDR3 is TGTGCCAGCAGCCAAGATCGCCGCGGCCCTCGGGAGACCCAGTACTTC. Its protein is CASSQDRRGPRETQYF.

The gene calls are TRBV29-1 and TRBJ1-2; the match to TRBD1 covers 12 bases. The germline V gene encodes CDR1 SQVTM and CDR2 ANQGSEA. Trimming cost V 3 bases and J 7 bases; bases outside gene matches: 6. This CDR3 contains 14 residues. The CDR3 DNA reads as TGCAGCGTTGACCCCGGGACAGGGGGCTTTGGCTACACCTTC. This sequence encodes CSVDPGTGGFGYTF. The entire variable domain, with the rest obtained from reference TRBV29-1 and TRBJ1-2, is as follows: SAVISQKPSRDICQRGTSLTIQCQVDSQVTMMFWYRQQPGQSLTLIATANQGSEATYESGFVIDKFPISRPNLTFSTLTVSNMSPEDSSIYLCSVDPGTGGFGYTFGSGTRLTVV.

V and J are TRBV29-1 and TRBJ1-2; D is ambiguous. V was cut by 3 bases and J by 8 bases, with 13 bases left in between. The CDR3 spans 12 residues. Germline CDR1 and CDR2: SQVTM and ANQGSEA. CDR3 coding DNA: TGCAGCGTTGAGCGGGGTGGACTGGGCTACACCTTC. This encodes CSVERGGLGYTF.

V gene TRBV7-9 combines with J gene TRBJ1-5; D remains ambiguous. The CDR3 has 12 amino acids. The germline V and J ends were trimmed by 4 bases and 6 bases, with 7 bases remaining between them. Looked up from germline, CDR1 is SEHNR and CDR2 is FQNEAQ (reference sequence). CDR3 region: CASSSGGQPQHF. In nucleotides, the CDR3 is TGTGCCAGCAGCTCCGGAGGTCAGCCCCAGCATTTT.

This clone was counted a single time. The chain links TRBV7-9 to TRBJ1-1; D uncertain. Germline V CDR1 and CDR2: SEHNR, FQNEAQ (reference sequence). The CDR3 extends over 13 amino acids. Trimming pared 5 bases from V and 1 base from J, leaving 8 bases between. The CDR3 sequence: CASSLQANTEAFF. CDR3 DNA sequence: TGTGCCAGCAGCCTGCAGGCGAACACTGAAGCTTTCTTT.

The chain carries TRBV11-1 and TRBJ2-3, with 7 bases lining up with TRBD1. The germline V gene has CDR1 SGHAT and CDR2 FQDESV (reference sequence). The CDR3 runs 14 residues. Trimming at V came to 8 bases and at J to 5 bases, leaving 10 bases not matched to a gene. The chain's CDR3 is CASSHRGVGDTQYF. The CDR3 coding sequence is TGTGCCAGCTCGCACAGGGGAGTCGGAGATACGCAGTATTTT.

V gene TRBV7-8 combines with J gene TRBJ1-1; TRBD1 aligns across 9 bases. The CDR3 totals 15 residues. Trimming at V came to 1 base and at J to 5 bases, leaving 5 bases not matched to a gene. Germline lookup yields CDR1 SGHVS and CDR2 FQNEAQ. CDR3 sequence: CASSLGDRDGTEAFF. The CDR3 bases are TGTGCCAGCAGCTTAGGGGACAGGGATGGAACTGAAGCTTTCTTT.

The gene calls are TRBV14 and TRBJ1-3, with 7 bases fitting TRBD1. This CDR3 spans 18 amino acids. V was pared by 0 bases and J by 0 bases, with 8 bases of the junction left unmatched. CDR1 is SGHDN and CDR2 is FVKESK in the germline V gene. DNA of the CDR3: TGTGCCAGCAGCCAAGATTTCACAGGGGCCCACTCTGGAAACACCATATATTTT. Protein: CASSQDFTGAHSGNTIYF.

The chain links TRBV10-3 to TRBJ2-1; 10 bases fit TRBD2. Germline V gene lookup returns CDR1 ENHRY and CDR2 SYGVKD. This CDR3 is built from 16 residues. V gave up 2 bases and J gave up 7 bases; unmatched junction bases: 8. In nucleotides, the CDR3 is TGTGCCATCAGTGAGAGGCTAGCGGGGGTCCAGAATGAGCAGTTCTTC. It specifies CAISERLAGVQNEQFF.

The chain combines TRBV11-3 with TRBJ1-2; D gene unclear. Trimming took 5 bases from V and 8 from J, leaving 15 bases between them. This CDR3 is 13 amino acids long. CDR1 SGHNT and CDR2 YENEEA come from the germline V gene. The CDR3: CASSLTTAAGYTF. CDR3 bases: TGTGCCAGCAGCCTTACGACTGCGGCCGGCTACACCTTC.